The subject of this entry is one T cell receptor (beta chain). TCRdb called the RT-PCR reads again in MiXCR, with one record for every CDR3 protein. The table has about 680,000 distinct CDR3 sequences, approximately 15% seen once. With 4 bases clipped from V and 5 bases from J, the junction kept 6 bases outside the gene matches. Germline values: CDR1 SGHRS, CDR2 YFSETQ. CDR3 length: 14 amino acids. Input material: memory CD4+ T cells from blood. The chain recombines TRBV5-1 with TRBJ2-5; 9 bases are a match to TRBD1. The clonotype comes from a female donor in good health, serving as a healthy control. CDR3 sequence: CASSPDRGDETQYF. CDR3 sequence (DNA): TGCGCCAGCAGCCCGGACAGGGGAGATGAGACCCAGTACTTC. Full variable domain (outside the CDR3, taken from reference TRBV5-1 and TRBJ2-5): KAGVTQTPRYLIKTRGQQVTLSCSPISGHRSVSWYQQTPGQGLQFLFEYFSETQRNKGNFPGRFSGRQFSNSRSEMNVSTLELGDSALYLCASSPDRGDETQYFGPGTRLLVL.